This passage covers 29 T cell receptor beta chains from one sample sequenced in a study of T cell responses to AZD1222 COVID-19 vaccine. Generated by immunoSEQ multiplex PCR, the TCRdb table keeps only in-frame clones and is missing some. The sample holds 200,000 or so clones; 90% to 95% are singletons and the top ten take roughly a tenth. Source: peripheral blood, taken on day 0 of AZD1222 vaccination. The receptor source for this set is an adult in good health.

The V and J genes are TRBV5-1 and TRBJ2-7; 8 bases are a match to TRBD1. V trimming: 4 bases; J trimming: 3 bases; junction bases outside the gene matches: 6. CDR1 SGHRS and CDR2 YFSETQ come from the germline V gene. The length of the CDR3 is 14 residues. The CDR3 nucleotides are TGCGCCAGCAGCGCGCGACAGGGGCTCTACGAGCAGTACTTC. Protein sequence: CASSARQGLYEQYF.

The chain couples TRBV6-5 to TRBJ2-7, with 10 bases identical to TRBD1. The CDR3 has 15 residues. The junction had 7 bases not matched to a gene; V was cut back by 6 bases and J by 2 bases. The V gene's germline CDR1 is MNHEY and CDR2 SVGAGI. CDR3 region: CASRRAGTGAYEQYF. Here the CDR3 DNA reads TGTGCCAGCAGGAGAGCCGGGACAGGGGCCTACGAGCAGTACTTC.

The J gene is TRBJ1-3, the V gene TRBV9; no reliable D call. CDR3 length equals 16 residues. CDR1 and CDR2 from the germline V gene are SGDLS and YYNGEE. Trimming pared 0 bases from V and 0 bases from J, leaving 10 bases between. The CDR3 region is CASSVGFGSSGNTIYF. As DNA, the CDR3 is TGTGCCAGCAGCGTAGGATTCGGAAGCTCTGGAAACACCATATATTTT.

The CDR3 DNA is TGCGCCAGCAGCTTGGGGGTAGCGGGCAGGGCCTACGAGCAGTACTTC. Translation: CASSLGVAGRAYEQYF. The chain combines TRBV5-1 with TRBJ2-7; 7 bases match TRBD2. CDR1 and CDR2 (germline): SGHRS, YFSETQ. Losses at the gene ends were 0 bases for V and 2 bases for J; bases not matched to a gene: 8. CDR3 length equals 16 residues.

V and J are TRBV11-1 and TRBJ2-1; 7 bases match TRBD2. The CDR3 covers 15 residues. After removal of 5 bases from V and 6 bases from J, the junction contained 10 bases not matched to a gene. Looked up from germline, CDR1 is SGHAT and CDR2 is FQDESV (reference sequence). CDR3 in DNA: TGTGCCAGCAGCCTGGTGGCGGGAGTGAGCAATGAGCAGTTCTTC. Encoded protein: CASSLVAGVSNEQFF.

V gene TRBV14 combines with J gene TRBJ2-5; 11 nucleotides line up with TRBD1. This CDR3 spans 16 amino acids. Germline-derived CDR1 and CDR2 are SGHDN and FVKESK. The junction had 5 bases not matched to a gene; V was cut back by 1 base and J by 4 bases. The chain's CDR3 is CASSQVGQGVRETQYF. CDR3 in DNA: TGTGCCAGCAGCCAAGTGGGACAGGGGGTTCGAGAGACCCAGTACTTC.

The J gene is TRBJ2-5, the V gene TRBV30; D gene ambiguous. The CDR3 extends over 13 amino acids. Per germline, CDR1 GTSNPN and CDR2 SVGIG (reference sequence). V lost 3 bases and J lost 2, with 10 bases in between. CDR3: CAWRTDGQETQYF. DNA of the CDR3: TGTGCCTGGAGAACGGACGGTCAAGAGACCCAGTACTTC.

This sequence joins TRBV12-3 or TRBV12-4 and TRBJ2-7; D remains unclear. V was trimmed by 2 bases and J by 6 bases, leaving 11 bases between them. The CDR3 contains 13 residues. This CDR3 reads CASSLFNSGEQYF. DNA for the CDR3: TGTGCCAGCAGTTTATTCAATTCGGGCGAGCAGTACTTC.

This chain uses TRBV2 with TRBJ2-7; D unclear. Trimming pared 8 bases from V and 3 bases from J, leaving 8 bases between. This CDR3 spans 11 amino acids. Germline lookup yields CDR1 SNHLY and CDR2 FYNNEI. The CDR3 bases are TGTGCCAGCGCGGCCAACTACGAGCAGTACTTC. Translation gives CASAANYEQYF.

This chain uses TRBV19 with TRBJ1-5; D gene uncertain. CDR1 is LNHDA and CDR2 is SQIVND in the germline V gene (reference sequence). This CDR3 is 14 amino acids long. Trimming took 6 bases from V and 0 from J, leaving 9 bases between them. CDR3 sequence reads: CASSTAFSNQPQHF. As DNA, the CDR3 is TGTGCCAGTAGCACAGCTTTTAGCAATCAGCCCCAGCATTTT.

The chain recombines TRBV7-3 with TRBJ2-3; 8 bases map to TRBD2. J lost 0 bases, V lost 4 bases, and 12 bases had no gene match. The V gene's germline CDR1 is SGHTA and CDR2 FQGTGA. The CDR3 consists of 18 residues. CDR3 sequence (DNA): TGTGCCAGCAGCTCTCTCCCGACTAGCGTCTCTAGCACAGATACGCAGTATTTT. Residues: CASSSLPTSVSSTDTQYF.

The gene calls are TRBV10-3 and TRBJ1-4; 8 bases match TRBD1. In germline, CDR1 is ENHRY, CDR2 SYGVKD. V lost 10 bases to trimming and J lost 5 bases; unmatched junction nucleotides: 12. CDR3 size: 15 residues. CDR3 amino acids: CASRGQQGTNEKLFF. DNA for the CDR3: TGTGCCAGCAGGGGGCAACAGGGGACAAATGAAAAACTGTTTTTT.

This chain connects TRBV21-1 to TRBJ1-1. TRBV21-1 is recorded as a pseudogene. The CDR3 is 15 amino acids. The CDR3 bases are TGTGCCAGCAGCAAAGTGGGACCGGTGAACACTGAAGCTTTCTTT. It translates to CASSKVGPVNTEAFF.

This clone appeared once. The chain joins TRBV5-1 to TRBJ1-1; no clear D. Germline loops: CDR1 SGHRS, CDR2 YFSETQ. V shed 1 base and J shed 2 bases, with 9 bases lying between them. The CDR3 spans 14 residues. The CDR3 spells CASSLRMSNTEAFF. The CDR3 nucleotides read TGCGCCAGCAGCTTGAGGATGAGTAACACTGAAGCTTTCTTT. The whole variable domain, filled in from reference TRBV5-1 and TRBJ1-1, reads KAGVTQTPRYLIKTRGQQVTLSCSPISGHRSVSWYQQTPGQGLQFLFEYFSETQRNKGNFPGRFSGRQFSNSRSEMNVSTLELGDSALYLCASSLRMSNTEAFFGQGTRLTVV.

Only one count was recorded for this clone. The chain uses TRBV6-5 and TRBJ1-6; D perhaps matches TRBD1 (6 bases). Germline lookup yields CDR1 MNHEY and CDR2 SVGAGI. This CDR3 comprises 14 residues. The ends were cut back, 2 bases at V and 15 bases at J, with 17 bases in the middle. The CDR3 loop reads CASSYGRQAGLLHF. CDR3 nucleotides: TGTGCCAGCAGTTACGGGCGACAGGCGGGGCTCCTCCACTTT.

This CDR3 is CASSVSTGGAPKGYTF. Here the CDR3 DNA reads TGTGCCAGCAGCGTATCAACAGGGGGCGCCCCGAAGGGCTACACCTTC. The chain has TRBV9 and TRBJ1-2, with 9 bases matching TRBD1. The CDR3 has 16 residues. Trimming cost V 1 base and J 8 bases; bases outside gene matches: 12. Germline V lookup: CDR1 SGDLS, CDR2 YYNGEE.

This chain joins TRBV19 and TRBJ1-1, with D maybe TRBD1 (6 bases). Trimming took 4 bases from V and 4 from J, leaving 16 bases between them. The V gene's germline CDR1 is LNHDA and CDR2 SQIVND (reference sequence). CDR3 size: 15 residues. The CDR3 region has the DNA TGTGCCAGTAGTAGGGGGGGCAGGGTAACCACTGAAGCTTTCTTT. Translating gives CASSRGGRVTTEAFF.

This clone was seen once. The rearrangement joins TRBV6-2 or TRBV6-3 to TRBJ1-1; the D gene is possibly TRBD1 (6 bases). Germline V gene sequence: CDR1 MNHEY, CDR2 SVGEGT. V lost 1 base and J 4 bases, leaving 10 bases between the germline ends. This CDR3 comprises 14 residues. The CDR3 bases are TGTGCCAGCAGTTACTACAGGGTGGCCACTGAAGCTTTCTTT. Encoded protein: CASSYYRVATEAFF.

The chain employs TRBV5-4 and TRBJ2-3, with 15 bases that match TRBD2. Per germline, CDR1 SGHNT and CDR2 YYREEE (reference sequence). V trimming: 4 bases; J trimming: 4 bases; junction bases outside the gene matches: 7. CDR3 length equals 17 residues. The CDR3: CASSPHGLAGGADTQYF. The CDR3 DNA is TGTGCCAGCAGCCCACACGGACTAGCGGGAGGGGCAGATACGCAGTATTTT.

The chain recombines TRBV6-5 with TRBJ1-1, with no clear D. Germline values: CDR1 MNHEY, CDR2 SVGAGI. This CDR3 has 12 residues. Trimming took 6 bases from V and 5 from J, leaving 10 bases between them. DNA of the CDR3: TGTGCCAGCAGCTCATCGGGTACTGAAGCTTTCTTT. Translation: CASSSSGTEAFF.

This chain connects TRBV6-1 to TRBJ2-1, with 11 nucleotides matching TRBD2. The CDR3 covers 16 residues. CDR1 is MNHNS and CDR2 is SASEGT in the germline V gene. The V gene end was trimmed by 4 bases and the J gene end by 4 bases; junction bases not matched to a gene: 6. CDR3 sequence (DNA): TGTGCCAGCAGTGGGCGATTAGCGGGAGGGTACAATGAGCAGTTCTTC. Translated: CASSGRLAGGYNEQFF.

The DNA for the CDR3 is TGTGCCAGCGCTAATAGCGGGACCGAGAGGATGCAGTACTTC. It encodes CASANSGTERMQYF. The gene calls are TRBV28 and TRBJ2-7; 8 bases line up with TRBD2. There are 14 residues in the CDR3. In germline, CDR1 is MDHEN, CDR2 SYDVKM. The V gene end was trimmed by 8 bases and the J gene end by 9 bases; junction bases not matched to a gene: 15.

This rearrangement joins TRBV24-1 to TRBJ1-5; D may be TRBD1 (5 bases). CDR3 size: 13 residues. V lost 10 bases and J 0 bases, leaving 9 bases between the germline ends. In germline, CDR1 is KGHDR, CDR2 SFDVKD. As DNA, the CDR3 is TGTGCCACAGGGACGGATAGCAATCAGCCCCAGCATTTT. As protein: CATGTDSNQPQHF.

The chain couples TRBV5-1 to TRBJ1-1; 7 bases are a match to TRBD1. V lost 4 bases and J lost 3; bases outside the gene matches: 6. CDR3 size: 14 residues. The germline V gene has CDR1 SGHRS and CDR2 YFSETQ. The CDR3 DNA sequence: TGCGCCAGCAGCGACAGGGCTAGGGACACTGAAGCTTTCTTT. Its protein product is CASSDRARDTEAFF.

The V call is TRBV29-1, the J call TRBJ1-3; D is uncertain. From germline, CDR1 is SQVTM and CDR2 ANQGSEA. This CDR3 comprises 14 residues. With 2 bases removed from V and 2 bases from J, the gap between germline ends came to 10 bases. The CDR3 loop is CSVEPAGTGNTIYF. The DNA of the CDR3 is TGCAGCGTTGAACCCGCTGGGACTGGAAACACCATATATTTT. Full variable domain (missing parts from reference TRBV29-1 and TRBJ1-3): SAVISQKPSRDICQRGTSLTIQCQVDSQVTMMFWYRQQPGQSLTLIATANQGSEATYESGFVIDKFPISRPNLTFSTLTVSNMSPEDSSIYLCSVEPAGTGNTIYFGEGSWLTVV.

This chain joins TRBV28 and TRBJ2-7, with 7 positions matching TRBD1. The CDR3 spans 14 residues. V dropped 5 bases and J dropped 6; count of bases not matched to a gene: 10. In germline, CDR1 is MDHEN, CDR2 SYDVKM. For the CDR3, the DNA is TGTGCCAGCAGTACGGACAGGCCTTTTCGCGAGCAGTACTTC. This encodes CASSTDRPFREQYF.

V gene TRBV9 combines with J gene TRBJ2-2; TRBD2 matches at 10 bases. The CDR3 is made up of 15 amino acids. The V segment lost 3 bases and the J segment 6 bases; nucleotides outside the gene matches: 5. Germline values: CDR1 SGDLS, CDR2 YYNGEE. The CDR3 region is CASSGSSGSPGELFF. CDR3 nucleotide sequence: TGTGCCAGCAGCGGATCTAGCGGGAGCCCCGGGGAGCTGTTTTTT.

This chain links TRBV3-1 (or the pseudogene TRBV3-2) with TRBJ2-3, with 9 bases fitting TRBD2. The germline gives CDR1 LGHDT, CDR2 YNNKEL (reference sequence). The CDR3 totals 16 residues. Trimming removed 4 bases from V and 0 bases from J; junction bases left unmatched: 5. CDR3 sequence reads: CASSPSSGASTDTQYF. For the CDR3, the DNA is TGTGCCAGCAGCCCCTCTAGCGGGGCGAGCACAGATACGCAGTATTTT.

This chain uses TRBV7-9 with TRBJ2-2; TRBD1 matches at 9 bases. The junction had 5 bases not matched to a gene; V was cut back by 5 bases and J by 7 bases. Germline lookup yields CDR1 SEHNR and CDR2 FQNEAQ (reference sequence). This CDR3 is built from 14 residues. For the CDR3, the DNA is TGTGCCAGCAGCCGGGGACAGGGAGGCGGGGAGCTGTTTTTT. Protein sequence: CASSRGQGGGELFF. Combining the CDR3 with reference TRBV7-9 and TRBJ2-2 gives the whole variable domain DTGVSQNPRHKITKRGQNVTFRCDPISEHNRLYWYRQTLGQGPEFLTYFQNEAQLEKSRLLSDRFSAERPKGSFSTLEIQRTEQGDSAMYLCASSRGQGGGELFFGEGSRLTVL.